This TCR beta chain was obtained from a study of blood T cell repertoires in COVID-19. Study-level information: The origin of the acute and convalescent COVID-19 samples was the United States, Italy and Spain. The cDNA or gDNA used as material had been derived from T cells, B-cell-depleted T cells, or PBMCs.

The repertoire was sequenced with immunoSEQ multiplex PCR; TCRdb's copy has only in-frame clones and lacks some. The repertoire holds 150,000 to 200,000 clones, about 82% seen once, with 4.5% to 6.5% in the top ten. The length of the CDR3 is 10 residues. The source of this sequence is a woman in her thirties with acute or convalescent COVID-19. The V and J genes are TRBV12-3 or TRBV12-4 and TRBJ2-1; no clear D gene. Sequenced input: peripheral blood. The CDR3 DNA reads TGTGTCGAGTCCGACTCTGAGCAGTTCTTC. This sequence encodes CVESDSEQFF.